The source of this T cell receptor beta chain is a study of T cells after yellow fever vaccination. Study background: Fractions containing few cells were prepared with SMART-Seq v4 Ultra Low Input. General observations from the study: Clones that expanded after primary vaccination mostly reappeared after the booster (just under 98% CD4, 70% to 90% CD8). Clonotypes found in both CD4 and CD8 compartments made up a small share.

Template switching with 5'RACE generated the TCR cDNA and added a universal primer site and UMIs. TCRdb used MiXCR to reprocess the 5' RACE reads, holding one entry per CDR3 protein. The sample carries 500,000 to 650,000 distinct CDR3 sequences, roughly 14% recorded once. The sample holds a few counts of this clonotype. Its target is unknown. The TCR sequence derives from a man younger than 45 who received the YFV17D yellow fever vaccine. Sequencing was performed on PBMCs, taken on the day of the yellow fever booster vaccination.

CDR3 in amino acids: CASSSGTGDREQYF. In DNA form, the CDR3 reads TGTGCCAGCTCGTCCGGGACAGGGGACCGGGAGCAGTACTTC. This chain links TRBV18 with TRBJ2-7, with 10 bases aligning to TRBD1. Trimming cost V 6 bases and J 7 bases; bases outside gene matches: 9. Germline CDR1 and CDR2: KGHSH and LQKENI. The length of the CDR3 is 14 residues.